There are a few counts of the clone carrying this T cell receptor (beta chain). Its antigen is still unknown. The record originates from a study of identical twins. General observations from the study: Clonotypes of the beta chain that were abundant in cord blood carried fewer insertions (memory repertoires showed none).

Template switching added a universal primer site; cDNA carried unique molecular identifiers. TCRdb analysed the 5' RACE reads with MiXCR anew, one entry per CDR3 protein. The table lists about 690,000 distinct CDR3 sequences, less than 7% of them singletons. Sequenced input: naive T cells sorted from blood. The clonotype was recovered from a man younger than 35 in good health.

CDR3 bases: TGCAGCGTTACTAGCGCAGATACGCAGTATTTT. Translated, it gives CSVTSADTQYF. This chain connects TRBV29-1 to TRBJ2-3, with TRBD2 identical over 7 bases. Germline values: CDR1 SQVTM, CDR2 ANQGSEA. The CDR3 is made up of 11 amino acids. V gave up 5 bases and J gave up 4 bases; unmatched junction bases: 0.